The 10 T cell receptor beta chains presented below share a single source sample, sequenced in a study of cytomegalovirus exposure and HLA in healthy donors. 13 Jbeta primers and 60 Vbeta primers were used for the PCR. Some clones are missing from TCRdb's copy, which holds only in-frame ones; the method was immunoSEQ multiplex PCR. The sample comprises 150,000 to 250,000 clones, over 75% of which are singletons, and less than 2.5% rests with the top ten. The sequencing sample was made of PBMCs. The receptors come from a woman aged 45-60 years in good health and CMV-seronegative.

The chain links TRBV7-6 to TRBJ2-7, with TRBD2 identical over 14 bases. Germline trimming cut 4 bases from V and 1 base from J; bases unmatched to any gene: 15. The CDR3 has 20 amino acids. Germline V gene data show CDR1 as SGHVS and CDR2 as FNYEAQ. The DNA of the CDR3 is TGTGCCAGCAGCTCCTCTCGACTAGCGGGAGGGCCCTCAGGGTCCTACGAGCAGTACTTC. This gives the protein CASSSSRLAGGPSGSYEQYF.

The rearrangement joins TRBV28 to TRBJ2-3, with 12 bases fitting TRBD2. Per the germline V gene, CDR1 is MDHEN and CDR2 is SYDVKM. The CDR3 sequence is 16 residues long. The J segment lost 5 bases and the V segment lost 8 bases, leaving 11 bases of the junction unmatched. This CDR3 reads CASEGLAGKGGDTQYF. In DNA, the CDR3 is TGTGCCAGCGAAGGACTAGCGGGAAAAGGGGGAGATACGCAGTATTTT.

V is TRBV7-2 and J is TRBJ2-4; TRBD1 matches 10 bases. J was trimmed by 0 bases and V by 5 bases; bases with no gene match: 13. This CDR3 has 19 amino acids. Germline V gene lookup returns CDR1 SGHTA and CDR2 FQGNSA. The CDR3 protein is CASSRVSRRTGGAKNIQYF. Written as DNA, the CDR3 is TGTGCCAGCAGCCGAGTTTCTCGTCGGACAGGGGGAGCCAAAAACATTCAGTACTTC.

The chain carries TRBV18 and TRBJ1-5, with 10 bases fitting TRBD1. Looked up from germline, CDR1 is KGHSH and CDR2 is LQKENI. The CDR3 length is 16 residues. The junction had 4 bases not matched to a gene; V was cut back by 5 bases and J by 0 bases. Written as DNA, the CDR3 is TGTGCCAGCTCAGCCGACAGGGGGCTTAGCAATCAGCCCCAGCATTTT. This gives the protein CASSADRGLSNQPQHF.

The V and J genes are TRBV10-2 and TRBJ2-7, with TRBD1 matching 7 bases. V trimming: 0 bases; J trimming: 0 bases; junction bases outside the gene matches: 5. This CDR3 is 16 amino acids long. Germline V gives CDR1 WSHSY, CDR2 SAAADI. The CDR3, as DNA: TGCGCCAGCAGTGAGTCTGGGACAGACAGCTCCTACGAGCAGTACTTC. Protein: CASSESGTDSSYEQYF.

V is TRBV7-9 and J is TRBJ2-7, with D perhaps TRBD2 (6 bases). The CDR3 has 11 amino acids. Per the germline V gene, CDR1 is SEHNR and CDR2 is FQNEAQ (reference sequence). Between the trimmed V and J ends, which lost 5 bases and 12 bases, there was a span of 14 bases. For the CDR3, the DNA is TGTGCCAGCAGCCCAGGGAGGACCACGTACTTC. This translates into CASSPGRTTYF.

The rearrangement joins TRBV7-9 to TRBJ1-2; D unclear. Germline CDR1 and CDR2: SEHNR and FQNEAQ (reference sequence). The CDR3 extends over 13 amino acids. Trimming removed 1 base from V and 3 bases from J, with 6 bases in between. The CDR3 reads CASSLEPDYGYTF. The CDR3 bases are TGTGCCAGCAGCTTAGAACCGGACTATGGCTACACCTTC.

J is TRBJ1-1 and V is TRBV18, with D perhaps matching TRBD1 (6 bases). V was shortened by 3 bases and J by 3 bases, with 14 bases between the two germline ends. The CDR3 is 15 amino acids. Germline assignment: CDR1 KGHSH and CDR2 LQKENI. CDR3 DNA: TGTGCCAGCTCACCTCGGGCAGGGGTGGACACTGAAGCTTTCTTT. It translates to CASSPRAGVDTEAFF.

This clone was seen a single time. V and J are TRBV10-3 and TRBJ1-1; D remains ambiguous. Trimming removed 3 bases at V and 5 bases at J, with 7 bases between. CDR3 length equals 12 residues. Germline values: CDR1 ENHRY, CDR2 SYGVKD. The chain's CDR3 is CAISEPRTEAFF. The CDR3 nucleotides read TGTGCCATCAGTGAACCGAGGACTGAAGCTTTCTTT.

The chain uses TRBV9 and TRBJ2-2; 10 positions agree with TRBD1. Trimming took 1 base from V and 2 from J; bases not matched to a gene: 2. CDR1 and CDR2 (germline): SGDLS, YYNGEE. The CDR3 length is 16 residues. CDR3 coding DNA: TGTGCCAGCAGCGTACAGACAGGGGGCAACACCGGGGAGCTGTTTTTT. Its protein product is CASSVQTGGNTGELFF.